The TCR beta chain described here comes from a study of shared clonotypes between healthy human individuals. The wider study: CD4 naive cells filled three plates per donor, CD4 memory three, CD8 naive two and CD8 memory one.

Adult Caucasians living in Nashville, Tennessee made up all of the donors. Trimming cost V 1 base and J 5 bases, with 11 bases left between them. The CDR3 consists of 14 residues. Per the germline V gene, CDR1 is SEHNR and CDR2 is FQNEAQ (reference sequence). At deep level, the assay was performed. The data were produced by immunoSEQ multiplex PCR, yet TCRdb's version contains in-frame clones alone and is incomplete. The sample consists of around 300,000 clones, around 86% of them appearing once. Sequenced input: memory CD8+ T cells sorted from blood. Subset noted: CD45RO+ cells pooled with CCR7-negative TemRA cells. The TCR was taken from a man aged 18 to 30 in good health. The chain has TRBV7-9 and TRBJ1-2, with D perhaps matching TRBD1 (5 bases). CDR3 nucleotides: TGTGCCAGCAGCTTAGAGGGGAGCTTTTATGGCTACACCTTC. Translated, it gives CASSLEGSFYGYTF.